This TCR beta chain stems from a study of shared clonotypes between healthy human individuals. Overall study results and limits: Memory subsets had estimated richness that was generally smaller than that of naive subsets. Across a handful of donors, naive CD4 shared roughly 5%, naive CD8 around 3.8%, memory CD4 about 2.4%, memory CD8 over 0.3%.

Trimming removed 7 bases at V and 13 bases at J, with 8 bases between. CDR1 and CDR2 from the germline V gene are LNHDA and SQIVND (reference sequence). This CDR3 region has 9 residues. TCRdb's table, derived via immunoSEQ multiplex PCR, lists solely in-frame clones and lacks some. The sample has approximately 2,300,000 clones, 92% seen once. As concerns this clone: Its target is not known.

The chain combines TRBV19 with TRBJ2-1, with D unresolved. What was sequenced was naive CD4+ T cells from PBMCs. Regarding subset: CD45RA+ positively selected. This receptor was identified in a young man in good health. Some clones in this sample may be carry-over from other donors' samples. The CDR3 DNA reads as TGTGCCAGTACCGCCTCACAGTTCTTC. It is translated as CASTASQFF.